This T cell receptor beta chain was sequenced in a study of shared clonotypes between healthy human individuals. Turning to the study itself: Per donor, CD8 memory used one plate, CD8 naive used two, CD4 memory used three and CD4 naive used three.

Sorted-subset replicate PCRs used roughly 210 ng of genomic DNA. This amount corresponded to 25,000 to 30,000 T cell genomes. Generated by immunoSEQ multiplex PCR, the TCRdb table keeps only in-frame clones and is missing some. In the table there are over 2 million clones, 85% to 95% of which are singletons. Trimming took 6 bases from V and 4 from J, leaving 10 bases between them. The CDR3 is 13 residues long. The germline V gene encodes CDR1 MDHEN and CDR2 SYDVKM. Sequenced input: naive CD4+ T cells from PBMCs. The subset is: CD45RA+ positively selected. The clonotype comes from a young man in good health. Some clones in this sample may be carry-over from other donors' samples. V is TRBV28 and J is TRBJ1-5; no reliable D call. This CDR3 reads CASSPPRNQPQHF. In DNA form, the CDR3 reads TGTGCCAGCAGCCCACCTCGAAATCAGCCCCAGCATTTT.